This T cell receptor beta chain was captured by sequencing in a study of cytomegalovirus exposure and HLA in healthy donors. Germline V CDR1 and CDR2: SQVTM, ANQGSEA. V lost 6 bases to trimming and J lost 0 bases, with 12 bases between them. The CDR3 has 14 amino acids. Data came from immunoSEQ multiplex PCR; TCRdb stores just in-frame clones and leaves some out. Here the sample spans a few hundred thousand clones, approximately 88% being singletons. This clonotype was sampled from a woman aged 25 to 39 in good health and CMV-seropositive. The sequencing input was PBMCs. The genes are TRBV29-1 and TRBJ1-3; unclear D gene. The CDR3 region has the DNA TGCAGCGTAAAAGACTATAGCTCTGGAAACACCATATATTTT. Its protein is CSVKDYSSGNTIYF.